This TCR beta chain is drawn from a study of T cell repertoires and HLA-DP antigens. Germline loops: CDR1 DFQATT, CDR2 SNEGSKA (reference sequence). The length of the CDR3 is 11 residues. Trimming left V 5 bases short and J 5 bases short, with 9 bases between. Primers targeted 54 TRBV and 13 TRBJ segments. The repertoire was sequenced with immunoSEQ multiplex PCR; TCRdb's copy has only in-frame clones and lacks some. This table has about 73,000 clones, about four fifths appearing once. Comment on this clone: Its antigen is currently unknown.

The V and J genes are TRBV20-1 and TRBJ1-2; possibly TRBD1 for D (5 bases). The sequencing input was CD4+ T cells from PBMCs. This receptor was obtained from a man aged 60-69 years in good health and CMV-seronegative. CDR3 in DNA: TGCAGTGCTGGGGGGGTTTATGGCTACACCTTC. Protein: CSAGGVYGYTF.